This TCR beta chain was recorded in a study of T-cell memory formation after mild COVID-19 (dated by TCRdb to 2020 to 2023). Describing the broader study: TCR sequence clusters from the two donors were found to be largely donor specific. Longitudinal TCRalpha and TCRbeta repertoire sequencing tracked T-cell clones expanding and contracting after mild COVID-19 in a couple of donors. The cohort was made up of two young adult volunteers, one female and one male, who were previously healthy.

CDR1 and CDR2, per the germline V gene (reference sequence), are GTSNPN and SVGIG. From its cysteine to its phenylalanine, the CDR3 spans 13 amino acids. CDR3 DNA is the only sequence kept; it has 39 bases, read in frame from the first base. Trimming costs V 0 bases and J 3 bases, and their ends lie 9 bases apart. This clonotype was counted only a few times. What antigen it recognizes has not been identified. Per-base quality was not reported, and no clone a single base away is much larger than it. Results the study describes overall, beyond this receptor: The study covered only a couple of mild cases, and larger cohorts including severe cases with pre-infection samples were considered necessary. Some responding clones were found in pre-infection memory, which suggests that pre-existing cross-reactive memory T cells took part in the SARS-CoV-2 response. Clones contracting from day 15 to 85 had balanced CD4/CD8 phenotypes, while a second wave expanding from day 15 to 37 was biased towards CD4+. Contracting CD4+ clones were located mainly in the CM and EM memory subsets, whereas CD8+ clones were found to be enriched in EMRA. SARS-CoV-2 specificity was not confirmed for the second-wave clones peaking on day 37.

Sequencing was carried out with an Illumina NovaSeq 6000. TCRalpha and TCRbeta cDNA libraries were constructed by 5'RACE with constant-segment primers, with sample barcodes and unique molecular identifiers being introduced. RNA was extracted from every sample with Trizol reagent. Libraries were amplified in two PCR steps, with a second sample barcode and Illumina TruSeq adapters added in the second step. Sequencing of the libraries was done on an Illumina NovaSeq, producing 2 x 150 bp paired-end reads. In the source study's methods: With migec v1.2.7, reads were demultiplexed and then collapsed into UMI-guided consensus sequences. Using mixcr v2.1.11, the UMI consensuses were aligned to TRA and TRB V and J templates and assembled into clonotypes. A clonotype was counted as expanded or contracted only if both edgeR and NoisET called the change significant, with noise models trained on biological replicates. For edgeR calls, the cutoffs were a false discovery rate-adjusted p below 0.01 and a log2 fold-change threshold of 1. PCA with hierarchical clustering of max-normalized trajectories of the 1000 most abundant clonotypes was used as exploratory dynamics analysis. Separately sequenced CD4+ and CD8+ repertoires were used to assign the CD4 or CD8 phenotype of responding clones. TCRdb reran the public reads through fastp at Q25 and MiXCR, keeping productive beta chains. For every CDR3 protein sequence, its rows merge into one entry that carries the most common genes and DNA. The V and J calls, along with clone size, are taken from TCRdb and not from the paper's own processing. This sample comprises some 200,000 distinct CDR3 sequences, 9.5% of them detected only once. The ten most abundant clones make up roughly 4% of the sample.

Ficoll-Paque density gradient centrifugation was used to isolate PBMCs. The chain uses TRBV30 and TRBJ2-7; the D gene is unclear. Material: PBMCs or a T cell subset sorted from them (not recorded which). The sequence was obtained from a man aged 18 to 30 who had mild COVID-19 (a few samples of this study predate the infection). The sample titles of this study are shuffled in the database, so cell type and time point are left out; the donor was told from shared clones. The CDR3 protein sequence reads: CAWSVKGNYEQYF. The nucleotides read TGTGCCTGGAGTGTAAAGGGAAACTACGAGCAGTACTTC.